These 10 T cell receptor beta chains were all obtained from the same sample, sequenced in a study of cytomegalovirus exposure and HLA in healthy donors. PCR used 60 Vbeta primers and 13 Jbeta primers. Sequencing used immunoSEQ multiplex PCR; TCRdb keeps in-frame clones, though not all of them. The table shows about 200,000 clones, with approximately 78% occurring only once. Sequenced input: PBMCs. All receptors derive from a woman younger than 35 in good health and CMV-seronegative.

The chain recombines TRBV18 with TRBJ2-7, with D possibly matching TRBD2 (6 bases). Germline V gives CDR1 KGHSH, CDR2 LQKENI. The CDR3 contains 15 residues. Between the trimmed V and J ends, which lost 6 bases and 3 bases, there was a span of 18 bases. The CDR3 sequence: CASSPGLLVGYEQYF. In DNA form, the CDR3 reads TGTGCCAGCTCCCCGGGACTCTTGGTGGGCTACGAGCAGTACTTC.

The chain has TRBV7-9 and TRBJ1-1, with D maybe TRBD1 (6 bases). Germline V lookup: CDR1 SEHNR, CDR2 FQNEAQ (reference sequence). Trimming left V 1 base short and J 0 bases short, with 12 bases between. This CDR3 has 16 amino acids. The CDR3 sequence is CASSLGGGRLNTEAFF. The CDR3 DNA reads as TGTGCCAGCAGCTTAGGGGGGGGCAGATTGAACACTGAAGCTTTCTTT.

The genes are TRBV7-9 and TRBJ2-3, with 12 bases matching TRBD1. CDR3 length: 17 residues. Germline V CDR1 and CDR2: SEHNR, FQNEAQ (reference sequence). V lost 1 base to trimming and J lost 3 bases; unmatched junction nucleotides: 5. The CDR3 coding sequence is TGTGCCAGCAGCTTAGGAGGGACAGGGGGCAGGACAGATACGCAGTATTTT. Protein sequence: CASSLGGTGGRTDTQYF.

V is TRBV9 and J is TRBJ2-3; 7 nucleotides align to TRBD2. The length of the CDR3 is 14 residues. Losses at the gene ends were 4 bases for V and 14 bases for J; bases not matched to a gene: 16. The germline V gene has CDR1 SGDLS and CDR2 YYNGEE. CDR3 in DNA: TGTGCCAGCAGCACCCGGCCGGAGGGCGGGAGCATGTATTTT. It yields the protein CASSTRPEGGSMYF.

The chain combines TRBV6-5 with TRBJ1-1; TRBD1 aligns across 9 bases. Germline assignment: CDR1 MNHEY and CDR2 SVGAGI. With V trimmed by 6 bases and J by 4 bases, 9 bases remained unmatched. This CDR3 contains 15 residues. CDR3 amino acids: CASRAGTGQSTEAFF. The DNA of the CDR3 is TGTGCCAGCAGGGCCGGGACAGGGCAGAGCACTGAAGCTTTCTTT.

V is TRBV28 and J is TRBJ2-1; 9 bases fit TRBD2. Germline loops: CDR1 MDHEN, CDR2 SYDVKM. The CDR3 is made up of 14 amino acids. J was trimmed by 1 base and V by 10 bases; bases with no gene match: 5. The CDR3 DNA reads TGTGCCACTGGAGCGGGAGGTTCCTACAATGAGCAGTTCTTC. Translated: CATGAGGSYNEQFF.

This chain links TRBV5-1 with TRBJ2-1; 15 bases agree with TRBD2. Germline loops: CDR1 SGHRS, CDR2 YFSETQ. This CDR3 is built from 17 residues. V shed 4 bases, J shed 14 bases, and the junction held 16 bases outside the gene matches. The CDR3 DNA reads TGCGCCAGCAGCGAACCCTCCGGGACTAGCGGGAGGCCCATAAAGTTCTTC. Protein product: CASSEPSGTSGRPIKFF.

The chain recombines TRBV7-9 with TRBJ1-1; D unresolved. Germline V gene lookup returns CDR1 SEHNR and CDR2 FQNEAQ (reference sequence). V was shortened by 5 bases and J by 0 bases, with 16 bases between the two germline ends. CDR3 size: 16 residues. The CDR3 nucleotides read TGTGCCAGCAGCCGCGGTGGCGGGCCCCTGAACACTGAAGCTTTCTTT. It translates to CASSRGGGPLNTEAFF. Together with reference TRBV7-9 and TRBJ1-1, the CDR3 gives the full variable domain: DTGVSQNPRHKITKRGQNVTFRCDPISEHNRLYWYRQTLGQGPEFLTYFQNEAQLEKSRLLSDRFSAERPKGSFSTLEIQRTEQGDSAMYLCASSRGGGPLNTEAFFGQGTRLTVV.

This clone was seen a handful of times. This chain connects TRBV6-5 to TRBJ2-7, with unresolved D. CDR1 and CDR2 (germline): MNHEY, SVGAGI. The CDR3 consists of 13 residues. The V end lost 2 bases, the J end lost 2 bases, and 7 bases lay between the germline ends. CDR3 amino acids: CASSYEVAYEQYV. In DNA, the CDR3 is TGTGCCAGCAGTTACGAAGTAGCCTACGAGCAGTACGTC.

The gene calls are TRBV7-2 and TRBJ2-1; tentative D call: TRBD1 (6 bases). Trimming cost V 4 bases and J 12 bases, with 10 bases left between them. CDR1 is SGHTA and CDR2 is FQGNSA in the germline V gene. The CDR3 has 11 residues. This chain's CDR3 is CASSSLGGQFF. The CDR3 bases are TGTGCCAGCAGCTCACTAGGGGGGCAGTTCTTC. The variable domain in full, with the rest retrieved from reference TRBV7-2 and TRBJ2-1, is GAGVSQSPSNKVTEKGKDVELRCDPISGHTALYWYRQSLGQGLEFLIYFQGNSAPDKSGLPSDRFSAERTGGSVSTLTIQRTQQEDSAVYLCASSSLGGQFFGPGTRLTVL.